This T cell receptor beta chain is from a study of blood T cells in healthy people across ages (dated by TCRdb to the mid-2010s). Looking at the study overall: Template switching captured roughly one uniquely barcoded TCR beta cDNA molecule per two T cells in model experiments. Using deep sequencing normalized with unique cDNA molecular identifiers, the study measured how TCR beta repertoire diversity changes with age. Donors were grouped into four age groups: young (average 16 years), middle-aged (around 39), aged (around 60) and long-lived (just over 80). For two donors (one aged 18 to 30 and one aged 80 or older), the study analyzed two additional independent replicas of 1 million unique cDNA reads from the same blood draw. To avoid experimental bias, donors of different ages were distributed randomly across sequencing lanes.

Library generation was performed with 5' RACE. The sequencer listed for this sample is Illumina HiSeq 2500. The second PCR ran for about 7 to 11 cycles and used a J-beta primer mix along with a sample-barcoded 5' primer. Each TCR beta cDNA molecule received a unique molecular identifier from a template-switch 5' adaptor carrying 12 random nucleotides. At least 3 million CDR3-containing paired-end reads were obtained from each sample. The Mint cDNA synthesis kit, primed by a TRBC-specific oligonucleotide, was used to synthesize first-strand cDNA from all RNA. Following uracil-DNA glycosylase treatment, a first 18-cycle PCR with universal primers M1SS and BC2_uni_R was performed on all cDNA. Per the source publication's procedure: For normalization, 1 million high-quality reads, each with a distinct molecular identifier, were randomly selected from each sample. Reads with shared molecular identifiers were discarded instead of being binned into consensus sequences. MiTCR, run with a Q25 quality threshold and the strictest error-elimination algorithm, handled CDR3 identification, clonotype clustering and error correction. Lower-bound total TCR beta diversity was estimated with a nonparametric unseen species model using Euler transformation. Using fastp trimming at Q25 and MiXCR clonotype assembly, TCRdb reanalyzed the public sequencing data and kept in-frame beta chains. Rows merge per CDR3 protein into single entries with the most common DNA and genes. V and J calls and clone size were set by TCRdb, not the authors. A total of approximately 1.5 million distinct CDR3 sequences appear in this sample, 30% to 35% of them only once. Together, the top ten hold approximately 10% of the sample.

The donors were 40 or so Caucasian individuals from Russia, aged about 6 to 95 years, who were systemically healthy. Around 9.8 milliliters of peripheral blood were collected from each donor into EDTA-treated Vacutainer tubes. Ficoll-Paque density-gradient centrifugation was used to isolate PBMCs, with at least 7 million obtained per sample. Trizol reagent was used to extract total RNA from PBMCs, with at least 5 micrograms per sample. For every donor, an aliquot of PBMCs went through flow cytometry to measure the percentages of naive CD45RAhigh/CD27high T cells. Overall study outcomes, separate from this receptor: Compared with the aged group, more naive CD4+ T cells, fewer expanded clones and increased TCR diversity were shown by the long-lived group, suggesting age selection. The percentage of naive T cells measured by flow cytometry correlated strongly with observed TCR beta diversity. Bulk unsorted PBMC profiling prevented conclusive comparison of naive and antigen-experienced compartments. Donor CMV infection status was unknown, potentially confounding age-related changes in expanded clonotypes. Observed TCR beta diversity per million T cells fell roughly linearly with age, and a significant reduction was already apparent by age approximately 41. Estimates of total diversity from one million sequenced T cells were regarded as lower bounds and underestimates.

A note on this clonotype: What this receptor recognizes is not known. The record has no base qualities; no much larger clone is one base away.

The germline V end is reduced by 5 bases and the J end by 4 bases; junction bases left unmatched: 7. The germline V gene (reference sequence) supplies CDR1 MNHEY and CDR2 SMNVEV. The CDR3 goes from the cysteine to the phenylalanine over 15 residues. The retained sequence is limited to the CDR3, 45 bases, with the frame set at the first base. Sequenced material: blood. Recombination joined TRBV27 with TRBJ2-2; TRBD2 fits 7 bases in the junction. This sequence was found in a woman aged 30 to 39 in good health. CDR3 sequence: CASSLLAKGTGELFF. The base sequence is TGTGCCAGCAGTCTACTAGCGAAGGGCACCGGGGAGCTGTTTTTT.